The source of this TCR beta chain is a study of technical replicates of blood from a handful of donors. Profiling relied on immunoSEQ multiplex PCR, and the TCRdb table lists in-frame clones only, not all of them. The sample consists of some 66,000 clones, more than 75% of them appearing once. V was pared by 5 bases and J by 6 bases, with 18 bases between. The CDR3 loop spans 15 amino acids. Germline V gene lookup returns CDR1 SGHRS and CDR2 YFSETQ. The receptor comes from a human donor in good health. Some clones in this sample may be carry-over from other donors' samples. The sample comprised PBMCs. This chain connects TRBV5-1 to TRBJ1-5, with D unclear. The chain's CDR3 is CASSLAGSRSQPQHF. As DNA, the CDR3 is TGCGCCAGCAGTCTGGCGGGTTCCAGGTCTCAGCCCCAGCATTTT.